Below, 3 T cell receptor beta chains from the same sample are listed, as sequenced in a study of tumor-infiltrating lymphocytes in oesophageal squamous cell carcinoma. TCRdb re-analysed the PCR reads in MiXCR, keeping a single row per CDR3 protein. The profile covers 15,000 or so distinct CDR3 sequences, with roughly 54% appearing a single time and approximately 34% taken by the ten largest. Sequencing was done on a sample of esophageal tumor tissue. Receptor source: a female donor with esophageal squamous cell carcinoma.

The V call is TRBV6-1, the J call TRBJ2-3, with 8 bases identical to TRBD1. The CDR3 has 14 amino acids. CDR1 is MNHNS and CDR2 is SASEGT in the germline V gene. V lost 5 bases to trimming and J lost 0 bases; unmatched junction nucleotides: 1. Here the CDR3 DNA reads TGTGCCAGCAGTCGGACAGGGAGCACAGATACGCAGTATTTT. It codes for CASSRTGSTDTQYF.

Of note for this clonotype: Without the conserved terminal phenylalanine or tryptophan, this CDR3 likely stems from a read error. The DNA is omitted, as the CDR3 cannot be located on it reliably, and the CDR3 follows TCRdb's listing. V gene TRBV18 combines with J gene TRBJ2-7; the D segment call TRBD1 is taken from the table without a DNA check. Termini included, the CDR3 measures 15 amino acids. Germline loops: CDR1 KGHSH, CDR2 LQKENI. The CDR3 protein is CASSMDRGNGYTFGS.

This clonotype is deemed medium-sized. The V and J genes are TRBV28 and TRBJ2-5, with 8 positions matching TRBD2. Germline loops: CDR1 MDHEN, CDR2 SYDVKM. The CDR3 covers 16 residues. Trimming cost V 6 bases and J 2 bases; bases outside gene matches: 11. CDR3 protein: CASRRNSGINQETQYF. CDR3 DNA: TGTGCCAGCAGAAGGAATAGCGGGATCAATCAAGAGACCCAGTACTTC.